Reported below is one T cell receptor beta chain. There were at least 6 micrograms of total RNA extracted from every sample. Then a second PCR, running roughly 6 to 11 cycles, was carried out with a sample-barcoded 5' primer and a J-beta primer mix. One entry per CDR3 protein results from TCRdb running MiXCR on the 5' RACE reads. The data hold about 1.7 million distinct CDR3 sequences, with approximately 28% observed a single time. This sample was taken from a study of blood T cells in healthy people across ages. This receptor was obtained from a woman in her twenties or thirties in good health. Material for sequencing was blood.

CDR3 nucleotides: TGTGCCAGCAGTGGAGGGCATATACGCAAGTATTTT. It is translated as CASSGGHIRKYF. This chain connects TRBV25-1 to TRBJ2-3; D may be TRBD2 (5 bases). This CDR3 spans 12 amino acids. CDR1 and CDR2 (germline): MGHDK, SYGVNS. The V end was cut by 4 bases, the J end by 13 bases, with 15 bases between.